This T cell receptor (beta chain) was recovered during a study of cytomegalovirus exposure and HLA in healthy donors. Findings of the study overall: A cluster of highly shared sequence variants was likely a sequencing artifact. The authors enumerated some 160 TCR beta chains as linked to cytomegalovirus. As was reported, the classifier diagnosed cytomegalovirus status with high specificity and sensitivity. Researchers reported in a later analysis that a missense DCLRE1C variant was tied to TCR beta V- and J-gene trimming.

PCR employed 60 Vbeta and 13 Jbeta primers. Generated by immunoSEQ multiplex PCR, the TCRdb table keeps only in-frame clones and is missing some. The sample consists of 150,000 to 200,000 clones, about 78% of them appearing once. The CDR3 loop spans 16 amino acids. The V end was cut by 2 bases, the J end by 5 bases, with 18 bases between. Germline CDR1 reads WSHSY; CDR2 reads SAAADI. In the case of this clone: Antigen unknown.

This receptor was taken from a man between 40 and 49 years old in good health and CMV-seronegative. The chain joins TRBV10-2 to TRBJ2-5; possible D gene TRBD2, 6 bases. Material: PBMCs. This CDR3 is CASSEARLGVGETQYF. CDR3 nucleotides: TGCGCCAGCAGTGAGGCGAGACTAGGGGTTGGGGAGACCCAGTACTTC.